The next 2 T cell receptor beta chains were all read from a single sample in a study of T cell repertoires in cytomegalovirus infection. TCRdb passed the reads through MiXCR, listing each CDR3 protein once. Of roughly 800,000 distinct CDR3 sequences detected, almost 30% appear once; the ten largest clones hold roughly 13%. No antigen is known for these receptors. Sequences were derived from cultured CD8+ T cells from PBMCs, sampled from culture after CMV antigen stimulation. These receptors all stem from a human donor in good health (CMV status not recorded). Some clones in this sample may be carry-over from other donors' samples.

The chain links TRBV6-6 to TRBJ1-1; D is possibly TRBD1 (5 bases). This CDR3 has 15 residues. Germline V CDR1 and CDR2: MNHNY, SVGAGI (reference sequence). The V end was cut by 10 bases, the J end by 0 bases, with 18 bases between. CDR3 nucleotide sequence: TGTGCCACGAGGCCCCGAGAGGGGATGAACACTGAAGCTTTCTTT. It is translated as CATRPREGMNTEAFF.

This clonotype was recorded a few times. The rearrangement joins TRBV28 to TRBJ1-3; weak D call: TRBD1 (6 bases). Trimming took off 6 bases at V and 3 bases at J, with 12 bases between the two ends. This CDR3 region has 14 residues. The germline gives CDR1 MDHEN, CDR2 SYDVKM. CDR3 protein: CASRVTGLGNTIYF. In nucleotides, the CDR3 is TGTGCCAGCAGGGTAACAGGGCTTGGAAACACCATATATTTT.